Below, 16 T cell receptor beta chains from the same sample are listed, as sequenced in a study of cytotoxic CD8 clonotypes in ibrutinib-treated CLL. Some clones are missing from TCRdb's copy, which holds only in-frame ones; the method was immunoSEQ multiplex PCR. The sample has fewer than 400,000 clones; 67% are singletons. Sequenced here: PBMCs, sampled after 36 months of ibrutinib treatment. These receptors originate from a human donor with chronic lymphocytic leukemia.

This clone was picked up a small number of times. CDR3 region: CASTGLSNSPLHF. The CDR3 nucleotides read TGTGCCAGCACTGGACTATCCAATTCACCCCTCCACTTT. The chain joins TRBV2 to TRBJ1-6; no definite D call. CDR1 and CDR2 from the germline V gene are SNHLY and FYNNEI. This CDR3 is 13 amino acids long. Deletions cut 7 bases from V and 7 bases from J, with 11 bases between.

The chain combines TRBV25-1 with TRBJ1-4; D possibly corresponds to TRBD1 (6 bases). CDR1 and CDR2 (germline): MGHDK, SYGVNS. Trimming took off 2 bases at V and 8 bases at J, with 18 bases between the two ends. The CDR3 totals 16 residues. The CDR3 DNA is TGTGCCAGCAGTGAAGGAAAGACAGGCATGGGCGAAAAACTGTTTTTT. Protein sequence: CASSEGKTGMGEKLFF.

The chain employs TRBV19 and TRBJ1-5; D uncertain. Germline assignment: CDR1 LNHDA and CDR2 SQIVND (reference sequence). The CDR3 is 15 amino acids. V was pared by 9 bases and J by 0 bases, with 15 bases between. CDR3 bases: TGTGCCAGCAAAGGGATCGGTTATAGCAATCAGCCCCAGCATTTT. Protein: CASKGIGYSNQPQHF.

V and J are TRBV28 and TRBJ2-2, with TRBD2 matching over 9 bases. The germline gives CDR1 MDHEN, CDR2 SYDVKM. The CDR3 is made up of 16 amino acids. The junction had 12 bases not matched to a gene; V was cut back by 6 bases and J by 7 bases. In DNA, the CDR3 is TGTGCCAGCAGCCCTAGCGGGAAGGGATACGGCGGGGAGCTGTTTTTT. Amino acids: CASSPSGKGYGGELFF. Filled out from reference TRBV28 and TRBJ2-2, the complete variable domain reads DVKVTQSSRYLVKRTGEKVFLECVQDMDHENMFWYRQDPGLGLRLIYFSYDVKMKEKGDIPEGYSVSREKKERFSLILESASTNQTSMYLCASSPSGKGYGGELFFGEGSRLTVL.

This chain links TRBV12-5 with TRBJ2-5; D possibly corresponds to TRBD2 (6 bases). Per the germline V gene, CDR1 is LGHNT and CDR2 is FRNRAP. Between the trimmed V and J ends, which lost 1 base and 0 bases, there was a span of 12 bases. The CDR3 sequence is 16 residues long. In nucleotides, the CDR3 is TGTGCTAGTGGTTTGGGGGGGGAAGGGTACCAAGAGACCCAGTACTTC. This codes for CASGLGGEGYQETQYF.

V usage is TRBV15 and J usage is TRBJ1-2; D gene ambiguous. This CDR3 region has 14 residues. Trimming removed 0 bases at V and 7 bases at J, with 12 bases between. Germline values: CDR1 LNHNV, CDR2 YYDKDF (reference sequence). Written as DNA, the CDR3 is TGTGCCACCAGCAGAGATCGATGGATGGCTGGCTACACCTTC. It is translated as CATSRDRWMAGYTF.

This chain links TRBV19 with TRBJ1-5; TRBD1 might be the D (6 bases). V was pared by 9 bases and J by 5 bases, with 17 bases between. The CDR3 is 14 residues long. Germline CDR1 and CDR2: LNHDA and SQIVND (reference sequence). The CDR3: CASKAPGGHQPQHF. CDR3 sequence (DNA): TGTGCCAGCAAGGCTCCCGGGGGCCATCAGCCCCAGCATTTT.

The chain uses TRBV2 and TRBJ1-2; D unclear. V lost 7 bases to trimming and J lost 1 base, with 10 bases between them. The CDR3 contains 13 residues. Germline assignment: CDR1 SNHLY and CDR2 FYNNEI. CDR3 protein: CASIVDINYGYTF. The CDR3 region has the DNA TGTGCCAGCATTGTCGACATTAACTATGGCTACACCTTC. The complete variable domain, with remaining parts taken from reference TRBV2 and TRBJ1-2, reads EPEVTQTPSHQVTQMGQEVILRCVPISNHLYFYWYRQILGQKVEFLVSFYNNEISEKSEIFDDQFSVERPDGSNFTLKIRSTKLEDSAMYFCASIVDINYGYTFGSGTRLTVV.

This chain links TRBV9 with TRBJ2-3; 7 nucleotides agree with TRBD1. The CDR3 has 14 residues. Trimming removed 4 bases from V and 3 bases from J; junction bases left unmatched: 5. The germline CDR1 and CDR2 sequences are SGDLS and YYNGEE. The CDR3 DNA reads TGTGCCAGCAGCTCACAGGGGTGGACAGATACGCAGTATTTT. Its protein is CASSSQGWTDTQYF.

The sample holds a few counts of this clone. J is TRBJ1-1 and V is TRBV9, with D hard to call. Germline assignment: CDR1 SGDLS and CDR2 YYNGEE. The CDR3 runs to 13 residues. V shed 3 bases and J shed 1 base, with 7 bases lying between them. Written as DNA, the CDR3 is TGTGCCAGCAGCGGAGGCAGGAACACTGAAGCTTTCTTT. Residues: CASSGGRNTEAFF.

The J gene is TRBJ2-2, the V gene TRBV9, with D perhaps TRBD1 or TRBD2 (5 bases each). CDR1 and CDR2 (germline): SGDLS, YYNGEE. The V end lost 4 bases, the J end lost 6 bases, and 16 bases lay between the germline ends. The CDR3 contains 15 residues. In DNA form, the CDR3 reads TGTGCCAGCAGCATCCGGGATTGGGGGTCCGGGGAGCTGTTTTTT. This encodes CASSIRDWGSGELFF.

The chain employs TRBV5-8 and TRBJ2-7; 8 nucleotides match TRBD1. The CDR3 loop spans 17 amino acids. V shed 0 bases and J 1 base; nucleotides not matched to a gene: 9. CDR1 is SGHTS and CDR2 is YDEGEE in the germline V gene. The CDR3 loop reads CASSLGTGRNPSYEQYF. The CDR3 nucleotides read TGTGCCAGCAGCTTGGGGACAGGGCGCAACCCATCCTACGAGCAGTACTTC.

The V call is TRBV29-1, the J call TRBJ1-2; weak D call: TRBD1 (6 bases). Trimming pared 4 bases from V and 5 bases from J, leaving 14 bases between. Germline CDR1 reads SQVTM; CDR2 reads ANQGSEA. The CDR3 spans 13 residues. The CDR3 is CSVVEGDRYGYTF. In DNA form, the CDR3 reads TGCAGCGTTGTGGAGGGGGACCGGTATGGCTACACCTTC. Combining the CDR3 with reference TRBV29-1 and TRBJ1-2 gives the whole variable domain SAVISQKPSRDICQRGTSLTIQCQVDSQVTMMFWYRQQPGQSLTLIATANQGSEATYESGFVIDKFPISRPNLTFSTLTVSNMSPEDSSIYLCSVVEGDRYGYTFGSGTRLTVV.

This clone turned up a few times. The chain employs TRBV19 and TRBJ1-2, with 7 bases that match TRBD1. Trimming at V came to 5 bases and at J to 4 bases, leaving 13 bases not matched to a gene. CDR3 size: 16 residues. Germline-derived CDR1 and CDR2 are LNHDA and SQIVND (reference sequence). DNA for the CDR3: TGTGCCAGTAGTTCCGGCGGGGGACAGACTCCCTATGGCTACACCTTC. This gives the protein CASSSGGGQTPYGYTF.

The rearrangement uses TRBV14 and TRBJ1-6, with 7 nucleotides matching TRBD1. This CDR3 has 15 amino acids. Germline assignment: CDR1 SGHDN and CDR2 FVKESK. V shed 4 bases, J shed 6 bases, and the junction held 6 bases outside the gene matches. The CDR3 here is CASSRQTGINSPLHF. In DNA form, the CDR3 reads TGTGCCAGCAGCCGACAGACAGGGATTAATTCACCCCTCCACTTT.

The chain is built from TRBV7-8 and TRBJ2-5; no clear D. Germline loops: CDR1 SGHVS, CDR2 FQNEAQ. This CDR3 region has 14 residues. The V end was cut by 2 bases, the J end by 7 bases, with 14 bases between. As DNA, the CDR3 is TGTGCCAGCAGCTTACCCTGGAACCCAGGGACCCAGTACTTC. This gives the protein CASSLPWNPGTQYF.